These 15 T cell receptor beta chains were all obtained from the same sample, sequenced in a study of blood T cell repertoires in COVID-19. Generated by immunoSEQ multiplex PCR, the TCRdb table keeps only in-frame clones and is missing some. The sample gives 35,000 to 50,000 clones, roughly 80% of which show up once; around 15% is in the top ten. The sample taken for sequencing was peripheral blood. These receptors all stem from a man aged 50 to 59 with active or convalescent COVID-19.

The chain has TRBV19 and TRBJ1-6, with TRBD1 identical over 8 bases. With V trimmed by 7 bases and J by 11 bases, 13 bases remained unmatched. The CDR3 is 15 amino acids. Looked up from germline, CDR1 is LNHDA and CDR2 is SQIVND (reference sequence). The CDR3 loop reads CASTITGGLAAPLHF. CDR3 sequence (DNA): TGTGCCAGTACCATTACAGGGGGTTTGGCGGCACCCCTCCACTTT.

CDR3 sequence reads: CSVAWGSAFYGYTF. Written as DNA, the CDR3 is TGCAGCGTTGCATGGGGCAGCGCTTTTTATGGCTACACCTTC. The chain uses TRBV29-1 and TRBJ1-2, with D possibly being TRBD1 (5 bases). The V and J ends lost 4 bases and 5 bases respectively, with 17 bases between them. Germline CDR1 and CDR2: SQVTM and ANQGSEA. This CDR3 contains 14 residues.

The CDR3 region is CASSVAQKNTEAFF. DNA for the CDR3: TGTGCCAGCAGCGTAGCCCAAAAGAACACTGAAGCTTTCTTT. The chain uses TRBV9 and TRBJ1-1; D unresolved. V gave up 0 bases and J gave up 1 base, with 7 bases separating them. The germline V gene has CDR1 SGDLS and CDR2 YYNGEE. The CDR3 sequence is 14 residues long.

The rearrangement joins TRBV19 to TRBJ1-1; a possible D gene is TRBD1 (5 bases). From germline, CDR1 is LNHDA and CDR2 SQIVND (reference sequence). V lost 10 bases and J 4 bases, leaving 19 bases between the germline ends. The CDR3 length is 14 residues. This chain's CDR3 is CATRRGDRGTEAFF. CDR3 nucleotide sequence: TGTGCCACCCGTCGGGGGGACCGCGGCACTGAAGCTTTCTTT.

On this clone itself: The junction departs from germline at one end; a sequencing error may be responsible. This chain connects TRBV12-5 to TRBJ2-7; TRBD1 agrees at 8 bases. This CDR3 comprises 15 residues. From germline, CDR1 is LGHNT and CDR2 FRNRAP. The CDR3, as DNA: TGTGCTAGTGGTTTGTACCACAACCGGGACAGGTCCAGTTCGTTC. It specifies CASGLYHNRDRSSSF.

This sequence joins TRBV7-9 and TRBJ1-1; no firm D call. V lost 4 bases and J 1 base, leaving 7 bases between the germline ends. CDR3 length: 13 amino acids. The germline V gene has CDR1 SEHNR and CDR2 FQNEAQ (reference sequence). The CDR3 DNA reads as TGTGCCAGCAGCTATGAGAGGAACACTGAAGCTTTCTTT. Its translation: CASSYERNTEAFF.

This chain uses TRBV18 with TRBJ2-6, with 7 bases identical to TRBD2. V lost 4 bases, J lost 4 bases, and 13 bases stayed unmatched. Germline assignment: CDR1 KGHSH and CDR2 LQKENI. This CDR3 is built from 18 residues. CDR3 amino acids: CASSLRLATGSGANVLTF. CDR3 DNA: TGTGCCAGCTCACTCCGACTAGCAACGGGTTCGGGGGCCAACGTCCTGACTTTC.

The V call is TRBV6-5, the J call TRBJ1-6; 7 bases are shared with TRBD1. The CDR3 length is 15 residues. CDR1 and CDR2 from the germline V gene are MNHEY and SVGAGI. Losses at the gene ends were 0 bases for V and 6 bases for J; bases not matched to a gene: 2. CDR3 protein: CASSYSGGGNSPLHF. Written as DNA, the CDR3 is TGTGCCAGCAGTTACTCAGGGGGCGGTAATTCACCCCTCCACTTT.

This clone was observed a few times. The rearrangement joins TRBV5-4 to TRBJ2-7; TRBD2 matches 7 bases. Trimming took 2 bases from V and 1 from J; bases not matched to a gene: 9. The CDR3 is 16 amino acids. Per the germline V gene, CDR1 is SGHNT and CDR2 is YYREEE (reference sequence). In DNA, the CDR3 is TGTGCCAGCAGCTTCGATAGGTGGGGGGGATCCTACGAGCAGTACTTC. Translating gives CASSFDRWGGSYEQYF.

J is TRBJ1-2 and V is TRBV9; the D gene is possibly TRBD1 (6 bases). The germline V gene encodes CDR1 SGDLS and CDR2 YYNGEE. V shed 0 bases and J shed 7 bases, with 16 bases lying between them. The CDR3 is 15 residues long. DNA for the CDR3: TGTGCCAGCAGCGTAGGAACAGGGATCGAGAGTGGCTACACCTTC. Translation gives CASSVGTGIESGYTF. Full variable domain (missing parts from reference TRBV9 and TRBJ1-2): DSGVTQTPKHLITATGQRVTLRCSPRSGDLSVYWYQQSLDQGLQFLIQYYNGEERAKGNILERFSAQQFPDLHSELNLSSLELGDSALYFCASSVGTGIESGYTFGSGTRLTVV.

V gene TRBV6-6 combines with J gene TRBJ1-2, with TRBD1 identical over 8 bases. There are 14 residues in the CDR3. The trim removed 7 bases at V and 5 bases at J, leaving 9 bases unmatched. Germline V lookup: CDR1 MNHNY, CDR2 SVGAGI (reference sequence). CDR3 region: CASTPQGGTYGYTF. As DNA, the CDR3 is TGTGCCAGCACCCCACAGGGGGGCACTTATGGCTACACCTTC.

The chain is built from TRBV5-6 and TRBJ2-1, with 10 bases that match TRBD2. The germline V gene encodes CDR1 SGHDT and CDR2 YYEEEE. V shed 4 bases and J 8 bases; nucleotides not matched to a gene: 18. The length of the CDR3 is 18 residues. The CDR3 region has the DNA TGTGCCAGCAGCGGAGCTTGGTTCAGCGGGGGGGCTGACGATGAGCAGTTCTTC. Protein: CASSGAWFSGGADDEQFF.

The CDR3 coding sequence is TGTGCCTGGAGTGTAGGGGGGGTAGAGACCCAGTACTTC. This translates into CAWSVGGVETQYF. The rearrangement joins TRBV30 to TRBJ2-5; TRBD2 is a possible D gene (7 bases). The CDR3 length is 13 residues. Trimming shortened V by 0 bases and J by 4 bases, and 9 bases separated the two germline ends. The germline CDR1 and CDR2 sequences are GTSNPN and SVGIG (reference sequence).

The chain links TRBV9 to TRBJ1-1; a possible D gene is TRBD1 (5 bases). V shed 6 bases and J shed 1 base, with 13 bases lying between them. The germline V gene has CDR1 SGDLS and CDR2 YYNGEE. The CDR3 contains 14 residues. The DNA of the CDR3 is TGTGCCAGCACCGGGTATACAGGGAACACTGAAGCTTTCTTT. This encodes CASTGYTGNTEAFF.

The chain combines TRBV11-3 with TRBJ2-7; D perhaps matches TRBD1 (6 bases). The CDR3 covers 16 residues. Per germline, CDR1 SGHNT and CDR2 YENEEA. With 3 bases removed from V and 5 bases from J, the gap between germline ends came to 20 bases. This chain's CDR3 is CASSLGAFSPDDEQYF. CDR3 coding DNA: TGTGCCAGCAGCTTGGGGGCTTTTAGCCCCGATGACGAGCAGTACTTC.